The 29 T cell receptor beta chains reported below all come from one sample, sequenced in a study of OX40 agonist ivuxolimab in advanced cancers. Produced via immunoSEQ multiplex PCR; TCRdb's table is partial and in-frame only. In the table there are about 66,000 clones, 85% to 90% of which are singletons. Sequencing used CD4+ or CD8+ T cells sorted from blood, obtained in a trial of the OX40 agonist ivuxolimab. All receptors come from an adult with an advanced solid tumor such as melanoma, head and neck, liver or kidney cancer.

The chain joins TRBV6-5 to TRBJ1-1, with D maybe TRBD1 (5 bases). Germline loops: CDR1 MNHEY, CDR2 SVGAGI. The CDR3 totals 14 residues. V was cut by 0 bases and J by 5 bases, with 10 bases left in between. The CDR3 DNA is TGTGCCAGCAGTTACTCGAGGGGAAGTACTGAAGCTTTCTTT. This codes for CASSYSRGSTEAFF.

The chain employs TRBV5-6 and TRBJ1-1; D gene unclear. CDR1 SGHDT and CDR2 YYEEEE come from the germline V gene. This CDR3 has 13 residues. V was cut by 0 bases and J by 1 base, with 4 bases left in between. The CDR3 nucleotides are TGTGCCAGCAGCTTGGGGAGGAACACTGAAGCTTTCTTT. Amino acid sequence: CASSLGRNTEAFF.

The chain recombines TRBV20-1 with TRBJ2-7, with D unresolved. CDR3 length: 11 residues. Trimming took off 6 bases at V and 7 bases at J, with 13 bases between the two ends. Germline CDR1 DFQATT, CDR2 SNEGSKA (reference sequence). CDR3 residues: CSARTVGEQYF. The CDR3 DNA follows: TGCAGTGCGAGGACGGTGGGGGAGCAGTACTTC.

The chain carries TRBV5-6 and TRBJ2-7, with unresolved D. V lost 2 bases to trimming and J lost 7 bases, with 10 bases between them. The germline V gene has CDR1 SGHDT and CDR2 YYEEEE. CDR3 length: 12 residues. The CDR3 nucleotides are TGTGCCAGCAGCTTTGCCAGTCGGGAGCAGTACTTC. Amino acids: CASSFASREQYF.

In its sample, this clone was seen once. The chain uses TRBV7-2 and TRBJ2-7; D remains ambiguous. Germline-derived CDR1 and CDR2 are SGHTA and FQGNSA. There are 12 residues in the CDR3. Deletions cut 2 bases from V and 4 bases from J, with 6 bases between. The CDR3 here is CASSLNRYEQYF. The CDR3 coding sequence is TGTGCCAGCAGCTTAAACCGGTACGAGCAGTACTTC.

The chain couples TRBV5-6 to TRBJ1-4; D might be TRBD1 (5 bases). CDR1 is SGHDT and CDR2 is YYEEEE in the germline V gene. This CDR3 is 12 amino acids long. V lost 5 bases to trimming and J lost 8 bases, with 10 bases between them. The CDR3 coding sequence is TGTGCCAGCAGGAGACAGAAGGAAAAACTGTTTTTT. Its translation: CASRRQKEKLFF.

This chain connects TRBV6-5 to TRBJ1-2; no definite D call. The germline gives CDR1 MNHEY, CDR2 SVGAGI. The CDR3 has 14 residues. V was pared by 0 bases and J by 9 bases, with 14 bases between. The CDR3 DNA is TGTGCCAGCAGTTACTCGATCGCCCGGTCGAGCTACACCTTC. Translated: CASSYSIARSSYTF.

This chain joins TRBV7-2 and TRBJ1-1; 8 bases agree with TRBD1. Germline CDR1 SGHTA, CDR2 FQGNSA. The length of the CDR3 is 13 residues. Germline trimming cut 6 bases from V and 5 bases from J; bases unmatched to any gene: 5. The CDR3 DNA is TGTGCCAGCAGTCGACAGGGGAGGACTGAAGCTTTCTTT. This gives the protein CASSRQGRTEAFF.

The J gene is TRBJ1-1, the V gene TRBV28, with 7 bases matching TRBD1. The CDR3 spans 15 residues. Germline V CDR1 and CDR2: MDHEN, SYDVKM. The V and J ends lost 10 bases and 4 bases, in that order; junction bases with no gene match: 15. The CDR3 DNA sequence: TGTGCCATCTTTTCTAGGGGGCGGAAGGGCACTGAAGCTTTCTTT. Protein: CAIFSRGRKGTEAFF.

The V gene is TRBV5-1, the J gene TRBJ1-2; 7 nucleotides line up with TRBD1. The germline V gene encodes CDR1 SGHRS and CDR2 YFSETQ. The CDR3 sequence is 16 residues long. V lost 5 bases, J lost 8 bases, and 18 bases stayed unmatched. DNA for the CDR3: TGCGCCAGCAGGCCAGGGACAGAACTTTCCGGGGTGGGCTACACCTTC. Amino acid sequence: CASRPGTELSGVGYTF.

This chain links TRBV7-9 with TRBJ1-2; 7 bases line up with TRBD1. The CDR3 length is 15 residues. V shed 3 bases, J shed 2 bases, and the junction held 6 bases outside the gene matches. Germline assignment: CDR1 SEHNR and CDR2 FQNEAQ (reference sequence). For the CDR3, the DNA is TGTGCCAGCAGCTTCGATGACAGGGACAACTATGGCTACACCTTC. It is translated as CASSFDDRDNYGYTF.

The rearrangement joins TRBV9 to TRBJ2-3, with D hard to call. The V gene lost 0 bases and the J gene lost 2 bases, with 10 bases spanning the gap. Germline V gene data show CDR1 as SGDLS and CDR2 as YYNGEE. This CDR3 comprises 15 residues. CDR3 bases: TGTGCCAGCAGCGTAGTCGGCAGCCTCACAGATACGCAGTATTTT. It yields the protein CASSVVGSLTDTQYF.

V gene TRBV11-2 combines with J gene TRBJ1-1; no reliable D call. Germline values: CDR1 SGHAT, CDR2 FQNNGV. Trimming cost V 5 bases and J 2 bases, with 6 bases left between them. There are 12 residues in the CDR3. CDR3: CASSHSNTEAFF. The CDR3 DNA sequence: TGTGCCAGCAGCCACTCCAACACTGAAGCTTTCTTT.

Here the CDR3 reads CASSVALGTERFNEQFF. The CDR3, as DNA: TGTGCCAGCAGCGTAGCCTTGGGGACAGAGAGGTTCAATGAGCAGTTCTTC. The chain couples TRBV9 to TRBJ2-1, with 7 positions matching TRBD1. Germline loops: CDR1 SGDLS, CDR2 YYNGEE. The V and J ends lost 0 bases and 6 bases, in that order; junction bases with no gene match: 12. The CDR3 consists of 17 residues.

This clone was seen only once. The rearrangement uses TRBV18 and TRBJ1-5; 8 bases map to TRBD1. This CDR3 region has 13 residues. The V gene's germline CDR1 is KGHSH and CDR2 LQKENI. J gave up 6 bases and V 6 bases, and 4 bases lay outside the gene matches. In DNA, the CDR3 is TGTGCCAGCTCCGGACAGGGAGGTCAGCCCCAGCATTTT. As protein: CASSGQGGQPQHF.

V usage is TRBV6-5 and J usage is TRBJ1-4; D is possibly TRBD1 (5 bases). Trimming stripped 1 base from V and 5 bases from J, with 11 bases between. Germline V CDR1 and CDR2: MNHEY, SVGAGI. This CDR3 has 15 residues. The chain's CDR3 is CASSYWQGGNEKLFF. The CDR3, as DNA: TGTGCCAGCAGTTACTGGCAGGGAGGAAATGAAAAACTGTTTTTT.

The V and J genes are TRBV7-2 and TRBJ1-1; no definite D call. The CDR3 loop spans 13 amino acids. V was clipped by 7 bases and J by 4 bases, with 13 bases between them. CDR1 is SGHTA and CDR2 is FQGNSA in the germline V gene. CDR3 amino acids: CASNIPRGTEAFF. The CDR3 nucleotides read TGTGCCAGCAACATCCCCCGGGGCACTGAAGCTTTCTTT.

The DNA for the CDR3 is TGTGCCAGCAGTTCCCTGGACTCGTATAGCAATCAGCCCCAGCATTTT. Its translation is CASSSLDSYSNQPQHF. This chain connects TRBV27 to TRBJ1-5, with D unclear. The CDR3 has 16 residues. Per the germline V gene, CDR1 is MNHEY and CDR2 is SMNVEV (reference sequence). Trimming stripped 4 bases from V and 0 bases from J, with 13 bases between.

V is TRBV7-2 and J is TRBJ1-2; the D gene is possibly TRBD1 (6 bases). This CDR3 has 15 amino acids. Germline CDR1 and CDR2: SGHTA and FQGNSA. V lost 5 bases, J lost 7 bases, and 20 bases lay in between. The DNA for the CDR3 is TGTGCCAGCAGCGTCACAGGGTCCCTTAGGGGTGGCTACACCTTC. Amino acids: CASSVTGSLRGGYTF.

This chain uses TRBV21-1 with TRBJ1-1; the table assigns TRBD1, which was not confirmed against the DNA. TRBV21-1 is a recognized pseudogene. This CDR3 is built from 13 residues. In nucleotides, the CDR3 is TGTGCCAGCAGCAAAAGGACAGGTAATGAAGCTTTCTTT. It is translated as CASSKRTGNEAFF.

The chain employs TRBV29-1 and TRBJ1-2; no clear D gene. The germline V and J ends were trimmed by 7 bases and 5 bases, with 14 bases remaining between them. Germline lookup yields CDR1 SQVTM and CDR2 ANQGSEA. The CDR3 extends over 12 amino acids. The CDR3, as DNA: TGCAGCGCTGGAGAGAAAACTTATGGCTACACCTTC. It yields the protein CSAGEKTYGYTF.

The chain recombines TRBV2 with TRBJ1-5; D possibly corresponds to TRBD1 (6 bases). Trimming left V 5 bases short and J 1 base short, with 12 bases between. This CDR3 is 15 amino acids long. Germline V lookup: CDR1 SNHLY, CDR2 FYNNEI. The CDR3 reads CASSRTDRSNQPQHF. The CDR3 region has the DNA TGTGCCAGCAGTCGGACAGACAGGAGCAATCAGCCCCAGCATTTT.

This sequence joins TRBV28 and TRBJ1-2, with 9 bases fitting TRBD1. With V trimmed by 10 bases and J by 5 bases, 17 bases remained unmatched. Germline V lookup: CDR1 MDHEN, CDR2 SYDVKM. The CDR3 is 16 amino acids. The DNA of the CDR3 is TGTGCCACCAAACAAGGGGGGGGACAGGGTTTGTATGGCTACACCTTC. Residues: CATKQGGGQGLYGYTF.

This clone was counted between two and nine times. This chain uses TRBV4-1 with TRBJ2-4; 9 nucleotides line up with TRBD1. The V segment lost 5 bases and the J segment 8 bases; nucleotides outside the gene matches: 16. This CDR3 has 17 residues. Germline-derived CDR1 and CDR2 are MGHRA and YSYEKL. Here the CDR3 reads CASSYVVFNRGRDIQYF. CDR3 sequence (DNA): TGCGCCAGCAGCTATGTGGTCTTTAACAGGGGGCGAGACATTCAGTACTTC.

The genes are TRBV5-6 and TRBJ1-1; tentative D call: TRBD1 (5 bases). V was pared by 2 bases and J by 7 bases, with 12 bases between. The germline V gene encodes CDR1 SGHDT and CDR2 YYEEEE. The CDR3 has 13 residues. CDR3 sequence: CASSFRDGFEAFF. The CDR3 DNA is TGTGCCAGCAGCTTCCGGGACGGTTTTGAAGCTTTCTTT.

The rearrangement uses TRBV6-1 and TRBJ1-5; a weak D match, TRBD1 (6 bases). The length of the CDR3 is 15 residues. Trimming stripped 5 bases from V and 2 bases from J, with 13 bases between. CDR1 is MNHNS, CDR2 SASEGT, per germline. In nucleotides, the CDR3 is TGTGCCAGCAGTACACAGGGCGGAGGCAATCAGCCCCAGCATTTT. This encodes CASSTQGGGNQPQHF.

A remark on this clone: Relative to the germline gene, one junction end is altered; a read error may explain this. The chain is built from TRBV7-2 and TRBJ2-5; no clear D. This CDR3 region has 12 residues. The germline V gene encodes CDR1 SGHTA and CDR2 FQGNSA. As DNA, the CDR3 is TGTGCCAGCAGTGATAATTCACCCACCGACGACTTC. It codes for CASSDNSPTDDF.

The rearrangement uses TRBV5-6 and TRBJ1-2, with 7 positions matching TRBD1. The germline gives CDR1 SGHDT, CDR2 YYEEEE. This CDR3 spans 12 amino acids. The J segment lost 9 bases and the V segment lost 4 bases, leaving 6 bases of the junction unmatched. As DNA, the CDR3 is TGTGCCAGCAGCGTCAGGGGGGCACGCTACACCTTC. Its protein product is CASSVRGARYTF. The full variable domain, in which reference TRBV5-6 and TRBJ1-2 provide the parts outside the CDR3, is DAGVTQSPTHLIKTRGQQVTLRCSPKSGHDTVSWYQQALGQGPQFIFQYYEEEERQRGNFPDRFSGHQFPNYSSELNVNALLLGDSALYLCASSVRGARYTFGSGTRLTVV.

The V and J genes are TRBV10-3 and TRBJ1-4; weak D call: TRBD1 (5 bases). Per the germline V gene, CDR1 is ENHRY and CDR2 is SYGVKD. This CDR3 has 14 amino acids. V was cut by 4 bases and J by 8 bases, with 14 bases left in between. CDR3 sequence reads: CAISAGRDDEKLFF. CDR3 DNA: TGTGCCATCAGTGCGGGCAGGGACGACGAAAAACTGTTTTTT.